This TCR beta chain derives from a study of CD8+ T cells in alopecia areata. As for the study in general: The graft donors were roughly 6-13-month-old C3H/HeJ mice with spontaneous alopecia, and their skin went to approximately 7-11-week-old female C3H/HeJ mice. Study outcomes and limitations: It was lesional scalp, especially alopecia totalis/universalis, that showed higher clonality than normal scalp.

In each case, RNA was isolated and then reverse transcribed into cDNA as the sequencing template. Sequencing was performed with immunoSEQ multiplex PCR; in TCRdb, only in-frame clones are kept and a portion is missing. Captured here are roughly 260,000 clones, none seen once; the top ten comprise more than 0.95%. Pooled cells of cutaneous lymph node origin were sorted on CD4, CD8alpha, NKG2D, NKG2ACE and other markers. This clone was seen a handful of times. Its matching antigen is unknown. Mouse gene names apply. The same CDR3 arises from other DNA sequences in this sample as well. The source is a C3H/HeJ mouse with alopecia areata. The MHC haplotype recorded for the strain is H2-k. Sequenced material: CD4+ T cells sorted from a lymph node.

CDR3 protein: CASSPGQGDSDYTF. The DNA read from the CDR3 is TGTGCCAGCAGCCCGGGACAGGGGGACTCC. V is TRBV19 and J is TRBJ1-2, with TRBD1 identical over 11 bases. Sequencing ends 4 residues short of the CDR3 end; the germline J gene provides the rest. From germline, CDR1 is FNHDT and CDR2 SITEND (reference sequence). The CDR3 has 14 residues. The V segment lost 5 bases and the J segment 3 bases; nucleotides outside the gene matches: 3.